This TCR beta chain was documented in a study of T cells in narcolepsy. Whole-study context: Donors had narcolepsy type 1 or type 2, or were healthy controls.

Comments on this clone: Its specificity is not known.

The V gene lost 4 bases and the J gene lost 2 bases, with 11 bases spanning the gap. Germline assignment: CDR1 PRHDT and CDR2 FYEKMQ (reference sequence). The CDR3 has 14 amino acids. Findings and limits, study-wide: Healthy controls reportedly lacked the autoreactive clonotypes serially found in patients' blood.

Some clones are missing from TCRdb's copy, which holds only in-frame ones; the method was immunoSEQ multiplex PCR. The table lists tens of thousands of clones, around 83% of them singletons. The chain joins TRBV13 to TRBJ2-5; D is perhaps TRBD2 (6 bases). The source material was CD45RA- memory CD4+ T cells from PBMCs. The sequence derives from a human donor with narcolepsy. This CDR3 reads CASSSSATQETQYF. For the CDR3, the DNA is TGTGCCAGCAGCTCTAGCGCCACGCAAGAGACCCAGTACTTC.